One sample yielded the 3 T cell receptor beta chains listed below, sequenced in a study of T cells after yellow fever vaccination. TCRdb itself ran the 5' RACE reads through MiXCR, one entry per CDR3 protein. In the table there are 95,000 to 100,000 distinct CDR3 sequences, approximately 5.5% of which are singletons. The sample was CD8+ T cells sorted from PBMCs, taken 10 days after the yellow fever booster vaccination. These receptors all come from a man aged 18 to 35 who received the YFV17D yellow fever vaccine.

A few counts support this clonotype. The CDR3 DNA reads TGCGCCAGCAGCCAAGATCATCGGGGCAGGGCTAGCACAGATACGCAGTATTTT. This encodes CASSQDHRGRASTDTQYF. This chain joins TRBV4-1 and TRBJ2-3; the D call may be TRBD1 or TRBD2 (5 bases each). Germline V gene sequence: CDR1 MGHRA, CDR2 YSYEKL. Trimming stripped 0 bases from V and 0 bases from J, with 16 bases between. The CDR3 spans 18 residues.

Only a few counts were recorded for this clonotype. The genes are TRBV19 and TRBJ2-2; D possibly matches TRBD1 or TRBD2 (6 bases each). The CDR3 has 20 residues. V lost 0 bases and J 7 bases, leaving 27 bases between the germline ends. Germline V gene lookup returns CDR1 LNHDA and CDR2 SQIVND (reference sequence). CDR3 sequence: CASSIDRVIFRGQFSGELFF. The CDR3 DNA reads TGTGCCAGTAGTATAGATCGGGTCATTTTCCGGGGGCAGTTTAGCGGGGAGCTGTTTTTT.

This chain joins TRBV15 and TRBJ1-5; D is uncertain. This CDR3 is built from 12 residues. The V end was cut by 6 bases, the J end by 4 bases, with 7 bases between. Germline values: CDR1 LNHNV, CDR2 YYDKDF (reference sequence). In DNA, the CDR3 is TGTGCCACCAGTGTGGAAAATCAGCCCCAGCATTTT. The encoded protein is CATSVENQPQHF.